What follows are 23 T cell receptor beta chains derived from one specimen sequenced in a study of blood T cell repertoires in COVID-19. Profiled with immunoSEQ multiplex PCR; TCRdb holds only in-frame clones, not every one. Found here are around 100,000 clones, roughly 80% of them singletons; the top ten hold about 4.8%. Sequencing was carried out using peripheral blood. Every receptor here comes from a man in his 60s with acute or convalescent COVID-19.

This sequence joins TRBV6-5 and TRBJ1-6, with unresolved D. The CDR3 runs to 13 residues. CDR1 and CDR2 from the germline V gene are MNHEY and SVGAGI. Trimming removed 11 bases from V and 2 bases from J, with 10 bases in between. The DNA for the CDR3 is TGTGCCGTGGCACAAACCTATAATTCACCCCTCCACTTT. This encodes CAVAQTYNSPLHF.

The gene calls are TRBV30 and TRBJ1-6; 9 bases fit TRBD1. Germline CDR1 and CDR2: GTSNPN and SVGIG (reference sequence). V was clipped by 6 bases and J by 8 bases; unmatched bases: 5. The CDR3 contains 13 residues. CDR3 DNA: TGTGCCTGCCAACAGGGGGCGTATTCACCCCTCCACTTT. Amino acids: CACQQGAYSPLHF. The full variable domain, completed using reference TRBV30 and TRBJ1-6, is SQTIHQWPATLVQPVGSPLSLECTVEGTSNPNLYWYRQAAGRGLQLLFYSVGIGQISSEVPQNLSASRPQDRQFILSSKKLLLSDSGFYLCACQQGAYSPLHFGNGTRLTVT.

The rearrangement joins TRBV25-1 to TRBJ2-5; 9 nucleotides match TRBD1. V was clipped by 4 bases and J by 5 bases; unmatched bases: 5. CDR3 length: 14 amino acids. The germline V gene has CDR1 MGHDK and CDR2 SYGVNS. CDR3 DNA sequence: TGTGCCAGCAGTGGTACAGGGGGCTGGGAGACCCAGTACTTC. This gives the protein CASSGTGGWETQYF.

This chain uses TRBV4-1 with TRBJ1-2; 12 bases are a match to TRBD1. Unmatched junction bases numbered 1, after V lost 4 bases and J lost 4 bases. Germline V gene data show CDR1 as MGHRA and CDR2 as YSYEKL. The CDR3 length is 14 residues. As DNA, the CDR3 is TGCGCCAGCAGCCCGGGACAGGGGGCCTATGGCTACACCTTC. This codes for CASSPGQGAYGYTF.

The rearrangement joins TRBV28 to TRBJ2-5; D gene ambiguous. The germline V gene has CDR1 MDHEN and CDR2 SYDVKM. This CDR3 region has 14 residues. V dropped 6 bases and J dropped 2 bases, with 13 bases sitting between them. The CDR3 reads CASSPGGYQETQYF. CDR3 bases: TGTGCCAGCAGCCCGGGTGGCTATCAAGAGACCCAGTACTTC.

V and J are TRBV30 and TRBJ1-5; TRBD1 agrees at 8 bases. CDR3 length: 15 residues. Germline trimming cut 0 bases from V and 4 bases from J; bases unmatched to any gene: 5. The germline gives CDR1 GTSNPN, CDR2 SVGIG (reference sequence). The CDR3: CAWSVGQGFNQPQHF. The CDR3 DNA follows: TGTGCCTGGAGTGTAGGACAGGGATTTAATCAGCCCCAGCATTTT.

The chain has TRBV5-1 and TRBJ1-1; tentatively, D is TRBD1 (5 bases). Trimming stripped 3 bases from V and 5 bases from J, with 17 bases between. The CDR3 runs to 15 residues. Germline values: CDR1 SGHRS, CDR2 YFSETQ. The CDR3 DNA reads TGCGCCAGCAGCTGGGGGGACCCTAGAGAGACTGAAGCTTTCTTT. Its translation: CASSWGDPRETEAFF.

This clone was counted only a few times. This chain links TRBV6-5 with TRBJ1-2, with TRBD1 matching 9 bases. This CDR3 is 14 amino acids long. V lost 5 bases, J lost 7 bases, and 8 bases stayed unmatched. The germline V gene has CDR1 MNHEY and CDR2 SVGAGI. The CDR3 DNA follows: TGTGCCAGCAGTAACCGAGGACAGGGGTTTGGCTACACCTTC. This encodes CASSNRGQGFGYTF.

J is TRBJ2-7 and V is TRBV6-2 or TRBV6-3; TRBD1 is a possible D gene (5 bases). CDR3 length: 13 amino acids. V was clipped by 2 bases and J by 3 bases, with 8 bases between them. CDR1 and CDR2 (germline): MNHEY, SVGEGT. The CDR3 spells CASSYDSIYEQYF. In DNA form, the CDR3 reads TGTGCCAGCAGTTACGACAGTATCTACGAGCAGTACTTC.

The chain uses TRBV30 and TRBJ1-4; tentative D call: TRBD1 (5 bases). The CDR3 runs to 14 residues. Trimming stripped 1 base from V and 4 bases from J, with 10 bases between. The germline CDR1 and CDR2 sequences are GTSNPN and SVGIG (reference sequence). CDR3 sequence reads: CAWSGGGGNEKLFF. The CDR3 DNA follows: TGTGCCTGGAGTGGGGGGGGAGGTAATGAAAAACTGTTTTTT.

This chain connects TRBV6-2 or TRBV6-3 to TRBJ1-5; 8 bases fit TRBD1. Germline V gene data show CDR1 as MNHEY and CDR2 as SVGEGT. Unmatched junction bases numbered 4, after V lost 6 bases and J lost 3 bases. The CDR3 totals 14 residues. Written as DNA, the CDR3 is TGTGCCAGCAGCCGGACAGGGCCCAATCAGCCCCAGCATTTT. It codes for CASSRTGPNQPQHF.

This chain joins TRBV19 and TRBJ1-5; no clear D gene. The germline gives CDR1 LNHDA, CDR2 SQIVND (reference sequence). The CDR3 loop spans 16 amino acids. Trimming stripped 3 bases from V and 3 bases from J, with 15 bases between. CDR3 residues: CASSITLTEFNQPQHF. The CDR3 DNA follows: TGTGCCAGTAGTATCACCCTGACGGAGTTCAATCAGCCCCAGCATTTT.

This clone was counted only a few times. The missing conserved phenylalanine or tryptophan at the end of this CDR3 makes a read error likely. It is unclear where the CDR3 begins or ends on the DNA, so no DNA is shown, and the CDR3 is as TCRdb lists it. The chain has TRBV3-1 (or the pseudogene TRBV3-2) and TRBJ2-3; TRBD2 was called by the table and not checked on the DNA. 13 amino acids form the CDR3, both terminal residues included. Per germline, CDR1 LGHDT and CDR2 YNNKEL (reference sequence). CDR3 sequence reads: CASSLSTSGPVVG.

The chain couples TRBV5-1 to TRBJ1-1; D uncertain. Germline V gene data show CDR1 as SGHRS and CDR2 as YFSETQ. This CDR3 has 15 residues. With 1 base removed from V and 1 base from J, the gap between germline ends came to 11 bases. CDR3 nucleotide sequence: TGCGCCAGCAGCTTGACCCACCCTAAGAACACTGAAGCTTTCTTT. Translation: CASSLTHPKNTEAFF.

CDR3 coding DNA: TGTGCCAGCAGCCAGGGGCGCGGGGGGGCCGACCCCGGGGAGCTGTTTTTT. It specifies CASSQGRGGADPGELFF. This chain links TRBV4-2 with TRBJ2-2, with 9 bases fitting TRBD2. The CDR3 runs to 17 residues. V was pared by 3 bases and J by 6 bases, with 11 bases of the junction left unmatched. CDR1 and CDR2 (germline): LGHNA, YNFKEQ.

The V gene is TRBV5-1, the J gene TRBJ2-1; D unresolved. The CDR3 totals 14 residues. V dropped 0 bases and J dropped 7 bases, with 11 bases sitting between them. Germline CDR1 reads SGHRS; CDR2 reads YFSETQ. CDR3 sequence reads: CASSLASEFNEQFF. The CDR3 nucleotides read TGCGCCAGCAGCTTGGCCAGCGAATTTAATGAGCAGTTCTTC.

The chain uses TRBV9 and TRBJ1-2; TRBD1 matches 7 bases. Germline V gene lookup returns CDR1 SGDLS and CDR2 YYNGEE. The CDR3 extends over 15 amino acids. The V gene end was trimmed by 0 bases and the J gene end by 8 bases; junction bases not matched to a gene: 10. Written as DNA, the CDR3 is TGTGCCAGCAGCGTAGAGGAGGGGGCTCTATTGGGCTACACCTTC. Protein sequence: CASSVEEGALLGYTF.

The CDR3 sequence is CASSTGQETDTQYF. The CDR3 DNA reads TGTGCCAGTAGTACGGGACAGGAGACAGATACGCAGTATTTT. The chain employs TRBV19 and TRBJ2-3; 8 bases align to TRBD1. Germline CDR1 and CDR2: LNHDA and SQIVND (reference sequence). The CDR3 is made up of 14 amino acids. The J segment lost 3 bases and the V segment lost 4 bases, leaving 3 bases of the junction unmatched. The full variable domain, completed using reference TRBV19 and TRBJ2-3, is DGGITQSPKYLFRKEGQNVTLSCEQNLNHDAMYWYRQDPGQGLRLIYYSQIVNDFQKGDIAEGYSVSREKKESFPLTVTSAQKNPTAFYLCASSTGQETDTQYFGPGTRLTVL.

The chain has TRBV7-2 and TRBJ2-4, with TRBD2 matching 16 bases. The CDR3 covers 15 residues. The V and J ends lost 9 bases and 5 bases, in that order; junction bases with no gene match: 4. The V gene's germline CDR1 is SGHTA and CDR2 FQGNSA. The CDR3 coding sequence is TGTGCCAGTGGGACTAGCGGGGGGGCCCAAAACATTCAGTACTTC. It encodes CASGTSGGAQNIQYF.

This clone was seen only once. This rearrangement joins TRBV15 to TRBJ2-4, with 8 positions matching TRBD1. The junction had 7 bases not matched to a gene; V was cut back by 3 bases and J by 9 bases. Germline values: CDR1 LNHNV, CDR2 YYDKDF (reference sequence). The CDR3 runs 14 residues. In DNA, the CDR3 is TGTGCCACCAGCAGCTATGGACAGGGAATCATTCAGTACTTC. This gives the protein CATSSYGQGIIQYF.

This chain joins TRBV29-1 and TRBJ1-2, with 11 nucleotides matching TRBD1. This CDR3 region has 14 residues. Germline values: CDR1 SQVTM, CDR2 ANQGSEA. V trimming: 2 bases; J trimming: 6 bases; junction bases outside the gene matches: 5. DNA of the CDR3: TGCAGCGTTGAAAGGGACAGGGGGAGGAATGGCTACACCTTC. Amino acid sequence: CSVERDRGRNGYTF.

In this sample, this clone turned up once. V and J are TRBV7-9 and TRBJ2-7; TRBD1 matches at 11 bases. CDR3 length: 14 residues. Germline V CDR1 and CDR2: SEHNR, FQNEAQ (reference sequence). V was clipped by 3 bases and J by 7 bases; unmatched bases: 5. CDR3 nucleotide sequence: TGTGCCAGCAGCTTTGGACAGGGGGCGAGGGAGCAGTACTTC. Encoded protein: CASSFGQGAREQYF. The complete variable domain, with remaining parts taken from reference TRBV7-9 and TRBJ2-7, reads DTGVSQNPRHKITKRGQNVTFRCDPISEHNRLYWYRQTLGQGPEFLTYFQNEAQLEKSRLLSDRFSAERPKGSFSTLEIQRTEQGDSAMYLCASSFGQGAREQYFGPGTRLTVT.

V is TRBV10-3 and J is TRBJ1-2; the match to TRBD1 covers 10 bases. This CDR3 spans 16 amino acids. CDR1 is ENHRY, CDR2 SYGVKD, per germline. Trimming took 0 bases from V and 8 from J; bases not matched to a gene: 9. For the CDR3, the DNA is TGTGCCATCAGTGAGTCGAGGACAGGGGGTACCGCGGGCTACACCTTC. It is translated as CAISESRTGGTAGYTF.